The clone carrying this T cell receptor (beta chain) was seen many times. Its specificity is unknown. With V trimmed by 2 bases and J by 6 bases, 10 bases remained unmatched. The CDR3 totals 15 residues. Germline CDR1 is SGHVS and CDR2 is FNYEAQ. Each CDR3 protein is one row after TCRdb ran MiXCR on the reads. Found here are a few hundred thousand distinct CDR3 sequences, around a third of them singletons; the top ten hold roughly a sixth. The sample comes from a study of T cell repertoires in cytomegalovirus infection. Overall study results and limits: The study found HLA-C-restricted CMV-specific TCR beta clonotypes dominating the ex vivo response. Individuals carrying CMV plus the relevant HLA were identified by cumulative frequency of public TCR beta families.

The sample here was cultured PBMCs, taken from culture after CMV antigen stimulation. This TCR was sampled from a human donor in good health (CMV status not recorded). Some clones in this sample may be carry-over from other donors' samples. The J gene is TRBJ2-7, the V gene TRBV7-6; 7 bases agree with TRBD1. This chain's CDR3 is CASSLISGTVLEQYF. CDR3 nucleotides: TGTGCCAGCAGCTTAATATCAGGGACAGTTCTCGAGCAGTACTTC.